One T cell receptor beta chain is described in this entry. What it binds is not known. Per germline, CDR1 MNHEY and CDR2 SVGAGI. This CDR3 contains 14 residues. Trimming took 2 bases from V and 0 from J, leaving 6 bases between them. This specimen belongs to a study of T cell clonotyping in hematopoietic cell transplantation. Points from the study as a whole: After transplant, recipient diversity fell while pathologically expanded clonotypes grew through day 180.

This table comes from immunoSEQ multiplex PCR, and its TCRdb copy is limited to in-frame clones, with some not included. The sample yields under 10,000 clones, more than 80% seen once. This specimen consisted of peripheral blood mononuclear cells, obtained 180 days after allogeneic stem cell transplant. This receptor was identified in a female patient between 50 and 59 years old who had an allogeneic stem cell transplant from an unrelated donor, so the T cells may come from the graft donor. Some clones in this sample may be carry-over from other donors' samples. The chain carries TRBV6-5 and TRBJ2-3; D perhaps matches TRBD2 (6 bases). CDR3 DNA sequence: TGTGCCAGCAGTTACCGGGAGAGCACAGATACGCAGTATTTT. The encoded protein is CASSYRESTDTQYF.